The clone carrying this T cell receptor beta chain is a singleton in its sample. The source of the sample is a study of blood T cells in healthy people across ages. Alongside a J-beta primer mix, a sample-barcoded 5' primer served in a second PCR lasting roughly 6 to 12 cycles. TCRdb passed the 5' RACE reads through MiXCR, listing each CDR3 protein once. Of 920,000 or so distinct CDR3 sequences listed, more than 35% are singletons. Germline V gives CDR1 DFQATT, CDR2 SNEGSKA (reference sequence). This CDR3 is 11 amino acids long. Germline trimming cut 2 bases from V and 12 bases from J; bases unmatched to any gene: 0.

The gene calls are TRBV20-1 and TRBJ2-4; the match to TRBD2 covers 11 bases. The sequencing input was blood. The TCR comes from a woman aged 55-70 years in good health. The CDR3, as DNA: TGCAGTGCTAGACTAGCGGGAGGTCAGTACTTC. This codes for CSARLAGGQYF.